This entry lists 22 T cell receptor beta chains sequenced from one sample in a study of early stage breast cancer tumors. The method was immunoSEQ multiplex PCR; TCRdb's version includes in-frame clones alone and lacks a portion of them. Of over 40,000 clones in the sample, around 80% are singletons; the top ten hold 3.4%. Sequencing input: blood. The receptors here all came from a person in their forties with breast cancer.

The chain carries TRBV7-2 and TRBJ2-5, with unresolved D. V was trimmed by 7 bases and J by 5 bases, leaving 17 bases between them. The CDR3 loop spans 14 amino acids. Germline CDR1 SGHTA, CDR2 FQGNSA. In DNA form, the CDR3 reads TGTGCCAGCACCCCTAACGGATATAAGGAGACCCAGTACTTC. It encodes CASTPNGYKETQYF.

The rearrangement uses TRBV30 and TRBJ2-1; 9 bases are shared with TRBD2. The CDR3 is 14 residues long. Germline V gene sequence: CDR1 GTSNPN, CDR2 SVGIG (reference sequence). Trimming took 3 bases from V and 6 from J; bases not matched to a gene: 6. The CDR3 DNA reads as TGTGCCTGGAGGCGGCTAGCGGGGACCAATGAGCAGTTCTTC. Amino acids: CAWRRLAGTNEQFF.

This rearrangement joins TRBV15 to TRBJ2-3; maybe TRBD1 (5 bases). The V end lost 1 base, the J end lost 1 base, and 9 bases lay between the germline ends. This CDR3 contains 15 residues. The germline V gene encodes CDR1 LNHNV and CDR2 YYDKDF (reference sequence). CDR3 amino acids: CATSRGLGGTDTQYF. The CDR3 DNA follows: TGTGCCACCAGCAGAGGATTAGGGGGCACAGATACGCAGTATTTT.

V is TRBV6-1 and J is TRBJ2-7; 10 nucleotides match TRBD2. Trimming at V came to 8 bases and at J to 4 bases, leaving 2 bases not matched to a gene. The germline V gene encodes CDR1 MNHNS and CDR2 SASEGT. The CDR3 spans 12 residues. CDR3 sequence (DNA): TGTGCCAGCCAGGGACTAGCGTACGAGCAGTACTTC. It translates to CASQGLAYEQYF.

The chain has TRBV7-2 and TRBJ2-3; D is possibly TRBD2 (5 bases). The V gene lost 5 bases and the J gene lost 4 bases, with 13 bases spanning the gap. The CDR3 totals 14 residues. Germline V gives CDR1 SGHTA, CDR2 FQGNSA. CDR3 nucleotide sequence: TGTGCCAGCAGCCGAGGCGGGTGGTCAGATACGCAGTATTTT. Translating gives CASSRGGWSDTQYF.

The J gene is TRBJ1-4, the V gene TRBV19; perhaps TRBD1 as D (6 bases). Trimming stripped 8 bases from V and 0 bases from J, with 10 bases between. The CDR3 spans 14 residues. Germline V lookup: CDR1 LNHDA, CDR2 SQIVND (reference sequence). CDR3 sequence: CASGTSATNEKLFF. The CDR3 nucleotides are TGTGCCAGTGGGACATCTGCAACTAATGAAAAACTGTTTTTT.

V usage is TRBV6-6 and J usage is TRBJ2-6; D remains unclear. CDR3 length: 12 residues. Per the germline V gene, CDR1 is MNHNY and CDR2 is SVGAGI (reference sequence). The ends were cut back, 9 bases at V and 3 bases at J, with 6 bases in the middle. The DNA for the CDR3 is TGTGCCAGTCGAAGTGGGGCCAACGTCCTGACTTTC. Its translation is CASRSGANVLTF.

This chain connects TRBV7-9 to TRBJ2-5, with TRBD2 matching 8 bases. Germline trimming cut 5 bases from V and 3 bases from J; bases unmatched to any gene: 17. The CDR3 loop spans 18 amino acids. The germline V gene encodes CDR1 SEHNR and CDR2 FQNEAQ (reference sequence). In DNA form, the CDR3 reads TGTGCCAGCAGCCAAGATGCTGCAAGCGGGAGAACGGAAGAGACCCAGTACTTC. It specifies CASSQDAASGRTEETQYF. Looking up the rest from reference TRBV7-9 and TRBJ2-5 gives the full variable domain: DTGVSQNPRHKITKRGQNVTFRCDPISEHNRLYWYRQTLGQGPEFLTYFQNEAQLEKSRLLSDRFSAERPKGSFSTLEIQRTEQGDSAMYLCASSQDAASGRTEETQYFGPGTRLLVL.

This clone came up once. Other nucleotide sequences from this sample produce the same CDR3. J is TRBJ1-5 and V is TRBV19; the D is unclear. In germline, CDR1 is LNHDA, CDR2 SQIVND (reference sequence). The V and J ends lost 3 bases and 0 bases respectively, with 9 bases between them. This CDR3 spans 15 amino acids. DNA of the CDR3: TGTGCCAGTAGTATTGGGAAAAATAGCAATCAGCCCCAGCATTTT. Its translation is CASSIGKNSNQPQHF.

The sample holds one count of this clone. The V call is TRBV2, the J call TRBJ2-4; D unclear. The CDR3 is 12 amino acids. In germline, CDR1 is SNHLY, CDR2 FYNNEI. With 6 bases removed from V and 7 bases from J, the gap between germline ends came to 10 bases. As DNA, the CDR3 is TGTGCCAGCAGCCCGGACGTGAACATTCAGTACTTC. As protein: CASSPDVNIQYF.

The chain carries TRBV2 and TRBJ2-2, with D possibly TRBD2 on 6 matching bases. Trimming took off 5 bases at V and 4 bases at J, with 11 bases between the two ends. CDR1 SNHLY and CDR2 FYNNEI come from the germline V gene. The CDR3 contains 14 residues. CDR3 protein: CASSKEGRTGELFF. Here the CDR3 DNA reads TGTGCCAGCAGTAAGGAGGGCCGCACCGGGGAGCTGTTTTTT.

The chain links TRBV4-2 to TRBJ2-1; TRBD2 agrees at 8 bases. The V gene's germline CDR1 is LGHNA and CDR2 YNFKEQ. The CDR3 runs to 15 residues. J gave up 2 bases and V 0 bases, and 0 bases lay outside the gene matches. CDR3 in amino acids: CASSQEREAYNEQFF. The CDR3 nucleotides are TGTGCCAGCAGCCAAGAGCGGGAGGCCTACAATGAGCAGTTCTTC.

This clone showed up just once. The rearrangement uses TRBV2 and TRBJ1-2, with D perhaps matching TRBD1 (5 bases). This CDR3 spans 13 amino acids. The germline V and J ends were trimmed by 11 bases and 0 bases, with 13 bases remaining between them. CDR1 and CDR2 (germline): SNHLY, FYNNEI. In DNA, the CDR3 is TGTGCCCGAAAAGGGGTGGCTAACTATGGCTACACCTTC. It is translated as CARKGVANYGYTF.

This clone was seen a few times. The chain combines TRBV11-2 with TRBJ1-2, with D uncertain. This CDR3 has 14 residues. Germline V gives CDR1 SGHAT, CDR2 FQNNGV. Trimming removed 1 base from V and 8 bases from J, with 14 bases in between. The CDR3 DNA follows: TGTGCCAGCAGCTTAGTTAACGGGTTACCCGGCTACACCTTC. Translating it yields CASSLVNGLPGYTF.

The chain uses TRBV11-2 and TRBJ1-2, with 7 bases fitting TRBD1. Germline CDR1 reads SGHAT; CDR2 reads FQNNGV. CDR3 length: 15 residues. The junction had 12 bases not matched to a gene; V was cut back by 5 bases and J by 6 bases. The CDR3 sequence is CASSLPGQNIHGYTF. The CDR3 nucleotides are TGTGCCAGCAGCCTCCCGGGACAGAATATACATGGCTACACCTTC.

The chain carries TRBV5-1 and TRBJ2-3; perhaps TRBD1 as D (5 bases). The germline V gene encodes CDR1 SGHRS and CDR2 YFSETQ. The CDR3 consists of 12 residues. The germline V and J ends were trimmed by 5 bases and 3 bases, with 7 bases remaining between them. The CDR3 DNA sequence: TGCGCCAGCAGAAGGGGTACAGATACGCAGTATTTT. Translation gives CASRRGTDTQYF.

The chain couples TRBV4-1 to TRBJ2-3; possible D gene TRBD2, 5 bases. The CDR3 consists of 16 residues. Trimming took 0 bases from V and 0 from J, leaving 10 bases between them. From germline, CDR1 is MGHRA and CDR2 YSYEKL. CDR3 sequence: CASSQEGGSSTDTQYF. As DNA, the CDR3 is TGCGCCAGCAGCCAAGAAGGCGGGTCAAGCACAGATACGCAGTATTTT.

This clone was picked up a small number of times. V and J are TRBV18 and TRBJ1-4; D may be TRBD1 (6 bases). From germline, CDR1 is KGHSH and CDR2 LQKENI. The CDR3 contains 14 residues. V was clipped by 6 bases and J by 3 bases, with 11 bases between them. As DNA, the CDR3 is TGTGCCAGCTCGCAGGGGAGAGCTAATGAAAAACTGTTTTTT. It specifies CASSQGRANEKLFF.

This chain uses TRBV5-4 with TRBJ1-2, with no clear D. The CDR3 totals 14 residues. Germline values: CDR1 SGHNT, CDR2 YYREEE (reference sequence). V shed 0 bases and J shed 0 bases, with 6 bases lying between them. CDR3 loop: CASSLGAANYGYTF. CDR3 DNA sequence: TGTGCCAGCAGCTTGGGGGCAGCTAACTATGGCTACACCTTC.

The chain combines TRBV5-4 with TRBJ2-5; TRBD2 might be the D (6 bases). Germline-derived CDR1 and CDR2 are SGHNT and YYREEE (reference sequence). Trimming shortened V by 4 bases and J by 0 bases, and 13 bases separated the two germline ends. The CDR3 is made up of 15 amino acids. The DNA for the CDR3 is TGTGCCAGCAGCCCCGGGGGTGGCGACCAAGAGACCCAGTACTTC. Residues: CASSPGGGDQETQYF.

The chain combines TRBV5-1 with TRBJ2-2; TRBD2 matches 11 bases. This CDR3 is 15 amino acids long. The germline gives CDR1 SGHRS, CDR2 YFSETQ. The trim removed 4 bases at V and 3 bases at J, leaving 2 bases unmatched. The CDR3 loop reads CASSVSGRDTGELFF. DNA of the CDR3: TGCGCCAGCAGCGTTAGCGGGAGGGACACCGGGGAGCTGTTTTTT.

The V gene is TRBV7-2, the J gene TRBJ2-2; 10 positions agree with TRBD2. The length of the CDR3 is 14 residues. Germline loops: CDR1 SGHTA, CDR2 FQGNSA. Losses at the gene ends were 4 bases for V and 6 bases for J; bases not matched to a gene: 2. The CDR3 spells CASSSSGRAGELFF. CDR3 sequence (DNA): TGTGCCAGCAGCTCAAGCGGGAGGGCCGGGGAGCTGTTTTTT.